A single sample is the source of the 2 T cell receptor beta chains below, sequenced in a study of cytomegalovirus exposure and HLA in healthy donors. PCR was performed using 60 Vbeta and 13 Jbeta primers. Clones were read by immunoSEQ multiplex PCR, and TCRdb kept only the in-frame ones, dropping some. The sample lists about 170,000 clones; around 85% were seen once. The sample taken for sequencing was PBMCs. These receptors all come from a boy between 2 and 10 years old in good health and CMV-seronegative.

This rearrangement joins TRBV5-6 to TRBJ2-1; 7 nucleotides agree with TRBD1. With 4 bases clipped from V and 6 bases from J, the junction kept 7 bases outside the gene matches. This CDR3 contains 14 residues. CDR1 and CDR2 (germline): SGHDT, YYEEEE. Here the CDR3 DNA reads TGTGCCAGCAGCCACCGGGACAGAAGCAATGAGCAGTTCTTC. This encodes CASSHRDRSNEQFF.

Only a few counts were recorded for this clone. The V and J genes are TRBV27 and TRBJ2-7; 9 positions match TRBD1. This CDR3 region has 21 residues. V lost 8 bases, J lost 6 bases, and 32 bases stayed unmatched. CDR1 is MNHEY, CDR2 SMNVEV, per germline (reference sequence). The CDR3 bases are TGTGCCAGCGGATACCGGGACAGGGAGGGTACGGCGTGGCGCGCAGGGGGCGAGCAGTACTTC. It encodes CASGYRDREGTAWRAGGEQYF.